These T cell receptor beta chains were read from a single sample in a study of Ad26.COV2.S vaccination and SARS-CoV-2 variants. The table came from immunoSEQ multiplex PCR; TCRdb's copy has only in-frame clones and leaves some out. The table includes 500,000 or so clones, approximately 90% detected once. Sample: peripheral blood, taken in a trial of Ad26.COV2.S vaccine versus placebo. The source is a person aged 18-60 years who received the Ad26.COV2.S COVID-19 vaccine or a placebo. CDR3s include the opening cysteine and the closing phenylalanine or tryptophan. A D gene is named only where the DNA matches it firmly. Expanded clones get a size class; other rows say once, few or many, or leave the size out.

j_call	clone_size	v_call	d_call	cdr3_aa	cdr3_nt
TRBJ2-7	.	TRBV15	.	CATSRDVQGTGYEQYF	TGTGCCACCAGCAGGGATGTACAGGGAACGGGCTACGAGCAGTACTTC
TRBJ2-1	.	TRBV3-1/TRBV3-2	TRBD2	CASSPGLDAYNEQFF	TGTGCCAGCAGCCCGGGACTAGATGCGTACAATGAGCAGTTCTTC
TRBJ2-1	.	TRBV6-5	.	CASRSQGYNEQFF	TGTGCCAGCAGAAGCCAGGGGTACAATGAGCAGTTCTTC
TRBJ1-1	.	TRBV28	.	CASSFQRRTEAFF	TGTGCCAGCAGTTTTCAACGTCGGACTGAAGCTTTCTTT
TRBJ2-3	.	TRBV18	.	CASSPLGPPRSGTDTQYF	TGTGCCAGCTCACCACTAGGCCCCCCTAGATCGGGCACAGATACGCAGTATTTT
TRBJ2-3	.	TRBV30	.	CAWSSTENTDTQYF	TGTGCCTGGAGTTCAACAGAAAACACAGATACGCAGTATTTT
TRBJ2-7	.	TRBV7-3	.	CASSLTWGDEQYF	TGTGCCAGCAGCTTAACGTGGGGGGACGAGCAGTACTTC
TRBJ2-3	.	TRBV30	TRBD2	CAYGGRAQRTDTQYF	TGTGCATATGGCGGGAGGGCCCAGAGGACAGATACGCAGTATTTT
TRBJ2-7	few	TRBV28	TRBD2	CASSFQRRTSGNYEQYF	TGTGCCAGCAGTTTCCAAAGAAGGACTAGCGGAAACTACGAGCAGTACTTC
TRBJ2-5	.	TRBV11-2	TRBD2	CASSRTNSGRVETQYF	TGTGCCAGCAGCCGCACGAACAGCGGGAGGGTCGAGACCCAGTACTTC
TRBJ1-1	.	TRBV29-1	.	CSVAGTLNTEAFF	TGCAGCGTCGCCGGGACTCTGAACACTGAAGCTTTCTTT
TRBJ1-3	.	TRBV12-5	.	CASGLVVSNSGNTIYF	TGTGCTAGTGGTTTGGTAGTGAGCAACTCTGGAAACACCATATATTTT
TRBJ1-2	once	TRBV11-2	TRBD1	CASSLDGGQGALGYTF	TGTGCCAGCAGCTTAGACGGTGGGCAGGGGGCGCTTGGCTACACCTTC
TRBJ2-1	.	TRBV28	TRBD2	CASSLKRDRFQHNEQFF	TGTGCCAGCAGTTTAAAGCGGGACCGATTTCAACACAATGAGCAGTTCTTC
TRBJ1-1	.	TRBV6-2/TRBV6-3	TRBD1	CASSYYSQGASTEAFF	TGTGCCAGCAGTTACTACTCACAGGGGGCGAGCACTGAAGCTTTCTTT
TRBJ1-5	.	TRBV29-1	TRBD1	CSVAWDRDQPQHF	TGCAGCGTTGCATGGGACAGAGATCAGCCCCAGCATTTT
TRBJ2-1	.	TRBV7-2	.	CASSFGPGARNEQFF	.
TRBJ1-4	once	TRBV18	.	CASSPTTRSEKLFF	TGTGCCAGCTCACCAACTACGAGGAGTGAAAAACTGTTTTTT
TRBJ2-5	once	TRBV7-8	.	CASSQRLGLKETQYF	TGTGCCAGCAGCCAAAGACTAGGATTAAAAGAGACCCAGTACTTC
TRBJ2-3	few	TRBV9	.	CASSAPGDTQYF	TGTGCCAGCAGCGCACCAGGAGATACGCAGTATTTT
TRBJ1-4	once	TRBV28	.	CASRITLGPATNEKLFF	TGTGCCAGCCGCATTACCCTGGGGCCAGCAACTAATGAAAAACTGTTTTTT
TRBJ1-4	.	TRBV12-3/TRBV12-4	.	CASSSRLGEKLFF	TGTGCCAGCAGTTCCCGTCTGGGGGAAAAACTGTTTTTT